Listed here is a single T cell receptor beta chain. From germline, CDR1 is LGHDT and CDR2 YNNKEL (reference sequence). Losses at the gene ends were 4 bases for V and 6 bases for J; bases not matched to a gene: 9. The CDR3 is 15 residues long. The sample originates from a study of identical twins. TCRdb independently ran MiXCR on the 5' RACE reads; one entry per CDR3 protein. The sample includes hundreds of thousands of distinct CDR3 sequences, more than 6.5% of them seen just once. These data were also filed under a second study, of yellow fever vaccine responses in identical twins.

The receptor was derived from a woman younger than 30 in good health. J is TRBJ2-1 and V is TRBV3-1; 7 bases are a match to TRBD2. The sample comprised memory (CD45RO+) T cells sorted from blood. In DNA, the CDR3 is TGTGCCAGCAGCCCCACTGGGGACTATTCCAATGAGCAGTTCTTC. This gives the protein CASSPTGDYSNEQFF.